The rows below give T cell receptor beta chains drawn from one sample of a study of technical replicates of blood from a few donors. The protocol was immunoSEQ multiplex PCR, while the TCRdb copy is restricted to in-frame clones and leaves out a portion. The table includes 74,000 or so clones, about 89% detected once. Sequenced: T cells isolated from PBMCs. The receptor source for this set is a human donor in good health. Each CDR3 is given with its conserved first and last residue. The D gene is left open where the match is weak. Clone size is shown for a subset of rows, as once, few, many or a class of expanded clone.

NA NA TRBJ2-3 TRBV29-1 CSVIGVAELSTDTQYF TGCAGCGTTATCGGGGTAGCGGAACTAAGCACAGATACGCAGTATTTT
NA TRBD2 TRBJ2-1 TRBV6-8 CARLLASGSNEQFF TGTGCCCGGTTGTTGGCTAGCGGGAGTAATGAGCAGTTCTTC
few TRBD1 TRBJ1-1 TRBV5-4 CASSLGGRQGALAEAFF TGTGCCAGCAGCCTTGGGGGGAGACAGGGGGCGCTGGCTGAAGCTTTCTTT
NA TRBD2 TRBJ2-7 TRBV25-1 CASSLRAGGYEQYF TGTGCCAGCAGTCTCCGGGCGGGGGGTTACGAGCAGTACTTC
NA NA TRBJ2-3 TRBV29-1 CSVAPTGLADTQYF TGCAGCGTTGCCCCGACAGGTTTGGCAGATACGCAGTATTTT
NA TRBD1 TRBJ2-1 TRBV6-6 CASRIGQGNNLEQFF TGTGCCAGCAGAATTGGACAGGGAAATAACCTTGAGCAGTTCTTC
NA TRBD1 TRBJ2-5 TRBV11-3 CASSHGQGRIETQYF TGTGCCAGCAGCCACGGACAGGGGCGGATTGAGACCCAGTACTTC
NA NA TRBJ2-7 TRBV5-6 CASKRQNSEQYF TGTGCCAGCAAGAGACAAAACTCAGAGCAGTACTTC
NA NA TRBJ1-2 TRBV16 CASSRRGGTF TGTGCCAGCAGCCGCAGGGGTGGCACCTTC
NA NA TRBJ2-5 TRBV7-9 CASAAVELWETQYF TGTGCCAGCGCGGCGGTAGAGTTATGGGAGACCCAGTACTTC
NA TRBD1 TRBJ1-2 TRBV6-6 CASSSPRTGNYTF TGTGCCAGCAGTTCTCCCCGGACAGGCAACTACACCTTC
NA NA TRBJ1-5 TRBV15 CATSPRGGVGQPQHF TGTGCCACCAGCCCCCGGGGAGGAGTCGGTCAGCCCCAGCATTTT
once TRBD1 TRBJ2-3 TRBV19 CASSGQSTDTQYF TGTGCCAGTTCGGGACAGAGCACAGATACGCAGTATTTT
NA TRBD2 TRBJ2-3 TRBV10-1 CASSEPGLVPDTQYF TGCGCCAGCAGTGAGCCGGGACTAGTTCCAGATACGCAGTATTTT
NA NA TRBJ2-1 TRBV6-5 CASSYNNEQFF TGTGCCAGCAGCTATAACAATGAGCAGTTCTTC
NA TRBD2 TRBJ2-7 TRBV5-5 CASSLLTSGYYEQYF TGTGCCAGCAGCTTGCTGACTAGCGGATACTACGAGCAGTACTTC
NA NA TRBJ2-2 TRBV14 CASSQDRYRGELFF TGTGCCAGCAGCCAAGACCGATACAGAGGGGAGCTGTTTTTT
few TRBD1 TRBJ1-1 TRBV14 CASSQGGQGYTEAFF TGTGCCAGCAGCCAAGGCGGACAGGGGTACACTGAAGCTTTCTTT